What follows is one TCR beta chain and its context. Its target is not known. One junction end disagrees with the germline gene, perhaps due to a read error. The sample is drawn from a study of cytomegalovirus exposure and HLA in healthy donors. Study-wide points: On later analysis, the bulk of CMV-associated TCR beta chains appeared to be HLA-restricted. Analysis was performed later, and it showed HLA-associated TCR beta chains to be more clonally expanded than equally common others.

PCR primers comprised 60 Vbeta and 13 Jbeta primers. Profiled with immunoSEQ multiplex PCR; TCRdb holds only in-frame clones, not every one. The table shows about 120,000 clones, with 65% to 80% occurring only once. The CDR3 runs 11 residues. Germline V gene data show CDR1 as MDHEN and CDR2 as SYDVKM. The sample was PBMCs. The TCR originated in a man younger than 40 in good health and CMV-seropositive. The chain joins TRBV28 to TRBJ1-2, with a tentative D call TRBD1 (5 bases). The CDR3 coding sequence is TGTGCCAGCAGTTCCGGGGGTCGGGGCTCCTTC. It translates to CASSSGGRGSF.